This record covers a single T cell receptor beta chain. The data originate from a study of blood T cell repertoires in COVID-19. The wider study: The samples span acute and convalescent COVID-19 from the United States, Italy and Spain.

Germline V gives CDR1 SGHRS, CDR2 YFSETQ. This CDR3 is built from 15 residues. The J segment lost 7 bases and the V segment lost 0 bases, leaving 6 bases of the junction unmatched. Per the original methods: Reference gene primer amplification gave estimated nucleated cell counts. Repertoires were generated with immunoSEQ multiplex PCR, while TCRdb's copy carries only in-frame clones and drops some. V, J and clone size are taken as reported in that table, and D and trimming were inferred from the DNA itself. The table shows over 150,000 clones, with around nine tenths occurring only once. The sample consisted of peripheral blood. The chain recombines TRBV5-1 with TRBJ2-1; TRBD1 matches at 8 bases. The receptor was isolated from a man aged 50 to 60 with COVID-19, enrolled during active disease. The CDR3 nucleotides are TGCGCCAGCAGCTTGGGTGACAGGGGACTGAATGAGCAGTTCTTC. Amino acids: CASSLGDRGLNEQFF. Using reference TRBV5-1 and TRBJ2-1 for the parts outside the CDR3, the full variable domain is KAGVTQTPRYLIKTRGQQVTLSCSPISGHRSVSWYQQTPGQGLQFLFEYFSETQRNKGNFPGRFSGRQFSNSRSEMNVSTLELGDSALYLCASSLGDRGLNEQFFGPGTRLTVL.